What follows are 30 T cell receptor beta chains derived from one specimen sequenced in a study of blood T cell repertoires in COVID-19. Measured with immunoSEQ multiplex PCR; TCRdb has only the in-frame clones, and not every one. The sample carries about 200,000 clones, 86% recorded once. The sample taken for sequencing was peripheral blood. All receptors derive from a man aged 30 to 39 who had recovered from COVID-19.

This clone appeared once. The V and J genes are TRBV7-9 and TRBJ1-4, with unresolved D. CDR3 size: 13 residues. The V gene's germline CDR1 is SEHNR and CDR2 FQNEAQ (reference sequence). V gave up 5 bases and J gave up 7 bases, with 11 bases separating them. CDR3 bases: TGTGCCAGCAGCCCACCCGGGAGTGAAAAACTGTTTTTT. Its protein is CASSPPGSEKLFF.

The chain employs TRBV10-3 and TRBJ1-1; D is unresolved. The germline CDR1 and CDR2 sequences are ENHRY and SYGVKD. This CDR3 has 13 residues. V was trimmed by 10 bases and J by 1 base, leaving 13 bases between them. CDR3 loop: CATFPDKNTEAFF. Written as DNA, the CDR3 is TGTGCCACATTTCCCGACAAGAACACTGAAGCTTTCTTT.

The rearrangement joins TRBV11-1 to TRBJ1-6, with D perhaps matching TRBD1 (6 bases). The V end lost 3 bases, the J end lost 5 bases, and 11 bases lay between the germline ends. Per the germline V gene, CDR1 is SGHAT and CDR2 is FQDESV (reference sequence). This CDR3 spans 15 amino acids. The CDR3 DNA is TGTGCCAGCAGCTTTCGGACAGCGAATAATTCACCCCTCCACTTT. It codes for CASSFRTANNSPLHF.

This sequence joins TRBV6-6 and TRBJ1-2; D is perhaps TRBD1 (6 bases). The V end was cut by 2 bases, the J end by 13 bases, with 20 bases between. CDR3 length equals 14 residues. Germline CDR1 reads MNHNY; CDR2 reads SVGAGI (reference sequence). The CDR3 nucleotides are TGTGCCAGCAGTTACGAGGCGGCAGGGGAGAGGTCCACCTTC. Amino acid sequence: CASSYEAAGERSTF.

J is TRBJ2-3 and V is TRBV27; 7 bases match TRBD2. Germline values: CDR1 MNHEY, CDR2 SMNVEV (reference sequence). V shed 8 bases and J 2 bases; nucleotides not matched to a gene: 7. The CDR3 runs to 14 residues. CDR3 region: CASSSAGYTDTQYF. The CDR3 region has the DNA TGTGCCAGCTCTTCAGCGGGGTACACAGATACGCAGTATTTT.

This sequence joins TRBV29-1 and TRBJ2-3; 7 positions agree with TRBD2. V shed 4 bases and J 2 bases; nucleotides not matched to a gene: 12. This CDR3 comprises 16 residues. Germline CDR1 and CDR2: SQVTM and ANQGSEA. The CDR3 reads CSVGPKRDYLTDTQYF. The CDR3 region has the DNA TGCAGCGTTGGCCCGAAAAGGGACTATCTCACAGATACGCAGTATTTT.

The genes are TRBV7-9 and TRBJ2-7; 7 positions agree with TRBD2. Germline-derived CDR1 and CDR2 are SEHNR and FQNEAQ (reference sequence). V lost 5 bases, J lost 1 base, and 8 bases stayed unmatched. The CDR3 covers 15 residues. The CDR3 is CASSPRAGESYEQYF. CDR3 DNA: TGTGCCAGCAGCCCCAGGGCGGGAGAATCCTACGAGCAGTACTTC.

This sequence joins TRBV19 and TRBJ1-2, with unresolved D. The germline V and J ends were trimmed by 5 bases and 4 bases, with 14 bases remaining between them. Per germline, CDR1 LNHDA and CDR2 SQIVND (reference sequence). This CDR3 contains 14 residues. CDR3 coding DNA: TGTGCCAGTAGTGGGTTTGGGCAGTTCTATGGCTACACCTTC. Translated: CASSGFGQFYGYTF.

The chain carries TRBV11-2 and TRBJ1-1; no reliable D call. This CDR3 region has 11 residues. V was cut by 5 bases and J by 4 bases, with 5 bases left in between. Germline values: CDR1 SGHAT, CDR2 FQNNGV. The CDR3, as DNA: TGTGCCAGCAGCCCCAGCACTGAAGCTTTCTTT. The encoded protein is CASSPSTEAFF. Looking up the rest from reference TRBV11-2 and TRBJ1-1 gives the full variable domain: EAGVAQSPRYKIIEKRQSVAFWCNPISGHATLYWYQQILGQGPKLLIQFQNNGVVDDSQLPKDRFSAERLKGVDSTLKIQPAKLEDSAVYLCASSPSTEAFFGQGTRLTVV.

The J gene is TRBJ1-2, the V gene TRBV18; 7 bases line up with TRBD1. The CDR3 consists of 16 residues. V lost 3 bases and J lost 1; bases outside the gene matches: 8. CDR1 KGHSH and CDR2 LQKENI come from the germline V gene. DNA of the CDR3: TGTGCCAGCTCACCGGGCCTGGGACAGTTTAACTATGGCTACACCTTC. Amino acids: CASSPGLGQFNYGYTF.

This rearrangement joins TRBV11-2 to TRBJ1-5; 7 bases agree with TRBD1. CDR1 is SGHAT and CDR2 is FQNNGV in the germline V gene. The CDR3 contains 16 residues. Trimming cost V 1 base and J 2 bases; bases outside gene matches: 5. As DNA, the CDR3 is TGTGCCAGCAGCTTAGGCACCACAGGGGGCAATCAGCCCCAGCATTTT. Its protein product is CASSLGTTGGNQPQHF.

This rearrangement joins TRBV19 to TRBJ1-3, with 7 positions matching TRBD1. Germline CDR1 is LNHDA and CDR2 is SQIVND (reference sequence). CDR3 length equals 15 residues. The V and J ends lost 7 bases and 2 bases, in that order; junction bases with no gene match: 8. The CDR3 reads CASNPGTDTGNTIYF. The CDR3 DNA reads as TGTGCCAGTAACCCCGGGACAGATACTGGAAACACCATATATTTT. The full variable domain, its missing parts supplied by reference TRBV19 and TRBJ1-3, is DGGITQSPKYLFRKEGQNVTLSCEQNLNHDAMYWYRQDPGQGLRLIYYSQIVNDFQKGDIAEGYSVSREKKESFPLTVTSAQKNPTAFYLCASNPGTDTGNTIYFGEGSWLTVV.

This clone was detected only once. The gene calls are TRBV6-6 and TRBJ2-7, with D tentatively TRBD1 (6 bases). The V gene lost 9 bases and the J gene lost 1 base, with 19 bases spanning the gap. The germline CDR1 and CDR2 sequences are MNHNY and SVGAGI (reference sequence). This CDR3 has 15 residues. The chain's CDR3 is CASSDRDTQSYEQYF. The CDR3 DNA follows: TGTGCCAGTTCGGACCGGGACACACAATCCTACGAGCAGTACTTC.

Points on this clone: One end of the junction varies from germline; a read error may be responsible. CDR3 region: CASSPPGPWDTEAFF. CDR3 bases: TGTGCCAGCTCCCCACCGGGGCCGTGGGACACTGAAGCTTTCTTT. The V call is TRBV18, the J call TRBJ1-1, with D possibly being TRBD1 (5 bases). This CDR3 region has 15 residues. The germline V gene encodes CDR1 KGHSH and CDR2 LQKENI.

V is TRBV28 and J is TRBJ1-5; a possible D gene is TRBD1 (6 bases). The germline V gene encodes CDR1 MDHEN and CDR2 SYDVKM. Trimming left V 3 bases short and J 0 bases short, with 18 bases between. The CDR3 is 18 amino acids. In DNA form, the CDR3 reads TGTGCCAGCAGTTTGGTTGCACAGGGTACACATAGCAATCAGCCCCAGCATTTT. Translated: CASSLVAQGTHSNQPQHF. The full variable domain, in which reference TRBV28 and TRBJ1-5 provide the parts outside the CDR3, is DVKVTQSSRYLVKRTGEKVFLECVQDMDHENMFWYRQDPGLGLRLIYFSYDVKMKEKGDIPEGYSVSREKKERFSLILESASTNQTSMYLCASSLVAQGTHSNQPQHFGDGTRLSIL.

V and J are TRBV10-3 and TRBJ1-1; the D is unclear. Germline CDR1 is ENHRY and CDR2 is SYGVKD. Trimming removed 10 bases at V and 7 bases at J, with 19 bases between. The length of the CDR3 is 13 residues. The CDR3 spells CATTLAGGSEAFF. CDR3 sequence (DNA): TGTGCCACCACCTTGGCAGGTGGAAGTGAAGCTTTCTTT.

The CDR3 region has the DNA TGTGCCAGCAGCCCGATGACAGGGAACAATGAGCAGTTCTTC. Residues: CASSPMTGNNEQFF. The chain uses TRBV9 and TRBJ2-1, with TRBD1 matching over 7 bases. Germline V gene sequence: CDR1 SGDLS, CDR2 YYNGEE. J was trimmed by 5 bases and V by 4 bases; bases with no gene match: 6. This CDR3 is 14 amino acids long.

The chain couples TRBV29-1 to TRBJ2-3; a possible D gene is TRBD2 (7 bases). Trimming pared 8 bases from V and 2 bases from J, leaving 14 bases between. The CDR3 loop spans 13 amino acids. The germline V gene encodes CDR1 SQVTM and CDR2 ANQGSEA. CDR3 nucleotide sequence: TGCAGCCTGGGGGGGCTCCCCACAGATACGCAGTATTTT. Translated, it gives CSLGGLPTDTQYF.

This clone was observed a handful of times. The chain employs TRBV11-2 and TRBJ2-7; D perhaps matches TRBD2 (6 bases). Germline lookup yields CDR1 SGHAT and CDR2 FQNNGV. This CDR3 spans 14 amino acids. V was clipped by 1 base and J by 3 bases, with 10 bases between them. The CDR3 reads CASSLGGGLYEQYF. CDR3 nucleotide sequence: TGTGCCAGCAGCTTAGGTGGAGGGCTCTACGAGCAGTACTTC.

The sample holds one count of this clone. The chain recombines TRBV4-1 with TRBJ2-5; 8 bases are a match to TRBD1. CDR1 is MGHRA, CDR2 YSYEKL, per germline. The CDR3 totals 14 residues. V lost 4 bases, J lost 5 bases, and 6 bases stayed unmatched. CDR3 bases: TGCGCCAGCAGCCCCCCGGACAGGGCCGAGACCCAGTACTTC. Translating gives CASSPPDRAETQYF.

V gene TRBV4-3 combines with J gene TRBJ1-4; D possibly corresponds to TRBD1 (5 bases). The CDR3 is made up of 15 amino acids. Germline CDR1 reads LGHNA; CDR2 reads YSLEER. V was cut by 4 bases and J by 8 bases, with 17 bases left in between. CDR3 region: CASSRLLVGGEKLFF. CDR3 bases: TGCGCCAGCAGCCGCCTTTTGGTGGGGGGGGAAAAACTGTTTTTT.

The chain employs TRBV6-5 and TRBJ1-1, with a weak D call TRBD1 (5 bases). This CDR3 has 12 amino acids. Per the germline V gene, CDR1 is MNHEY and CDR2 is SVGAGI. The V and J ends lost 6 bases and 5 bases respectively, with 10 bases between them. CDR3 nucleotides: TGTGCCAGCAGGCTGGGGCCGACTGAAGCTTTCTTT. This translates into CASRLGPTEAFF.

This CDR3 is CASTPDHRGGYTF. The CDR3 nucleotides are TGTGCCAGTACCCCGGACCACCGGGGGGGCTACACCTTC. The chain recombines TRBV19 with TRBJ1-2; D is possibly TRBD1 (5 bases). The length of the CDR3 is 13 residues. Deletions cut 7 bases from V and 8 bases from J, with 17 bases between. The V gene's germline CDR1 is LNHDA and CDR2 SQIVND (reference sequence).

V and J are TRBV3-1 (or the pseudogene TRBV3-2) and TRBJ2-3; a possible D gene is TRBD2 (6 bases). V was pared by 1 base and J by 0 bases, with 8 bases between. Per germline, CDR1 LGHDT and CDR2 YNNKEL (reference sequence). The CDR3 has 15 residues. Written as DNA, the CDR3 is TGTGCCAGCAGCCAAGTAGCGGCGAGCACAGATACGCAGTATTTT. Amino acid sequence: CASSQVAASTDTQYF.

This chain uses TRBV7-9 with TRBJ2-1; 12 nucleotides agree with TRBD2. Germline CDR1 reads SEHNR; CDR2 reads FQNEAQ (reference sequence). The trim removed 6 bases at V and 4 bases at J, leaving 7 bases unmatched. The CDR3 runs to 16 residues. CDR3 coding DNA: TGTGCCAGCAGGCCCCCCACTAGCGGGGGGTACAATGAGCAGTTCTTC. Protein sequence: CASRPPTSGGYNEQFF.

The rearrangement uses TRBV5-4 and TRBJ1-2; D is unresolved. Germline V gene data show CDR1 as SGHNT and CDR2 as YYREEE (reference sequence). The V end was cut by 2 bases, the J end by 4 bases, with 9 bases between. The CDR3 is made up of 13 amino acids. The CDR3 is CASSFVRGYGYTF. As DNA, the CDR3 is TGTGCCAGCAGCTTCGTTCGGGGCTATGGCTACACCTTC.

The gene calls are TRBV7-8 and TRBJ1-1; 10 nucleotides line up with TRBD1. The CDR3 totals 16 residues. Unmatched junction bases numbered 9, after V lost 4 bases and J lost 4 bases. The germline gives CDR1 SGHVS, CDR2 FQNEAQ. CDR3 bases: TGTGCCAGCAGCTCAGGACAGGGGGATTATGCCACTGAAGCTTTCTTT. Encoded protein: CASSSGQGDYATEAFF.

The chain uses TRBV5-1 and TRBJ1-1; D remains unclear. The germline gives CDR1 SGHRS, CDR2 YFSETQ. The CDR3 is 11 amino acids. The germline V and J ends were trimmed by 5 bases and 7 bases, with 9 bases remaining between them. This CDR3 reads CASRLISEAFF. The DNA for the CDR3 is TGCGCCAGCAGATTAATCAGTGAAGCTTTCTTT.

The chain joins TRBV5-1 to TRBJ2-2; 7 bases are shared with TRBD1. V shed 2 bases, J shed 3 bases, and the junction held 1 base outside the gene matches. Per the germline V gene, CDR1 is SGHRS and CDR2 is YFSETQ. CDR3 length: 14 residues. The CDR3 reads CASSLDRDTGELFF. As DNA, the CDR3 is TGCGCCAGCAGCTTAGACAGGGACACCGGGGAGCTGTTTTTT.

This chain links TRBV6-4 with TRBJ2-2, with 8 bases aligning to TRBD1. V trimming: 3 bases; J trimming: 2 bases; junction bases outside the gene matches: 2. This CDR3 has 15 amino acids. The germline CDR1 and CDR2 sequences are MRHNA and SNTAGT. For the CDR3, the DNA is TGTGCCAGCAGTGAACAGGGGGACAACACCGGGGAGCTGTTTTTT. Residues: CASSEQGDNTGELFF.